The 3 T cell receptor beta chains below come from one sample, sequenced in a study of identical twins. TCRdb redid the calling of the 5' RACE reads with MiXCR, one entry per CDR3 protein. The sample includes 450,000 to 650,000 distinct CDR3 sequences, 15% of them seen just once. These data also formed part of another study, on yellow fever vaccine responses in identical twins.

Sequenced sample: CD4+ T cells sorted from blood. The source is a young woman in good health.

V is TRBV12-3 or TRBV12-4 and J is TRBJ2-5; weak D call: TRBD2 (5 bases). The CDR3 is made up of 13 amino acids. V was clipped by 3 bases and J by 4 bases, with 9 bases between them. CDR3 protein: CASSFASRETQYF. The CDR3 DNA sequence: TGTGCCAGCAGTTTTGCTAGCCGAGAGACCCAGTACTTC.

This clonotype appeared a few times. The V call is TRBV12-3 or TRBV12-4, the J call TRBJ2-2; D gene uncertain. Trimming removed 2 bases from V and 5 bases from J, with 9 bases in between. The CDR3 totals 14 residues. CDR3 nucleotides: TGTGCCAGCAGTTTAAGAGAAATTACCGGGGAGCTGTTTTTT. The encoded protein is CASSLREITGELFF.

The gene calls are TRBV28 and TRBJ2-6, with D possibly TRBD2 on 6 matching bases. Germline values: CDR1 MDHEN, CDR2 SYDVKM. This CDR3 is built from 16 residues. V dropped 4 bases and J dropped 2 bases, with 12 bases sitting between them. CDR3 in DNA: TGTGCCAGCAGTTGGGATTCGGGGGCTGGGGCCAACGTCCTGACTTTC. This translates into CASSWDSGAGANVLTF.